This TCR beta chain originates from a study of response to subunit inactivated influenza vaccine. Study findings and constraints: The study's authors posited that every seasonal influenza vaccination enlists few new T cells.

Remarks on this clonotype: Its antigen is not known.

With V trimmed by 1 base and J by 2 bases, 4 bases remained unmatched. The CDR3 contains 16 residues. CDR1 is SGHDT and CDR2 is YYEEEE in the germline V gene. TCRdb independently ran MiXCR on the RT-PCR reads; one entry per CDR3 protein. The sample has 710,000 or so distinct CDR3 sequences, 15% to 17% seen once. This clonotype was obtained from a man between 45 and 60 years old who received an inactivated influenza vaccine. The specimen comprised PBMCs from blood, sampled about 12 days after vaccination. V is TRBV5-6 and J is TRBJ1-3; TRBD1 aligns across 9 bases. CDR3 bases: TGTGCCAGCAGCTTGTGGGGGACAGGGCCTGGAAACACCATATATTTT. It translates to CASSLWGTGPGNTIYF.